Below are 10 T cell receptor beta chains sequenced from a single sample in a study of T-cell memory formation after mild COVID-19. MiXCR, applied by TCRdb to the 5' RACE reads, yields one record per CDR3 protein. The sample consists of 200,000 to 250,000 distinct CDR3 sequences, 8% to 10% of them appearing once. Sequencing used PBMCs or a T cell subset sorted from them (not recorded which). The source is a man aged 18 to 35 who had mild COVID-19 (a few samples of this study predate the infection). Cell type and time point are not known.

There are a few counts of this clonotype. The chain links TRBV6-1 to TRBJ1-5; maybe TRBD1 (6 bases). This CDR3 has 15 residues. Germline CDR1 MNHNS, CDR2 SASEGT. Trimming shortened V by 3 bases and J by 4 bases, and 13 bases separated the two germline ends. CDR3 DNA: TGTGCCAGCAGTGAGGTTACCAGGGGAAATCAGCCCCAGCATTTT. Translation gives CASSEVTRGNQPQHF.

The V call is TRBV7-3, the J call TRBJ2-3; TRBD1 is a possible D gene (6 bases). Germline CDR1 reads SGHTA; CDR2 reads FQGTGA. Trimming left V 6 bases short and J 5 bases short, with 18 bases between. This CDR3 spans 15 amino acids. The DNA of the CDR3 is TGTGCCAGCAGTTCCTCAAGATCAGGGGTAGATACGCAGTATTTT. Translated, it gives CASSSSRSGVDTQYF.

This clonotype was seen at least ten times. V usage is TRBV7-2 and J usage is TRBJ2-5, with 7 bases fitting TRBD1. Germline CDR1 is SGHTA and CDR2 is FQGNSA. CDR3 length: 15 amino acids. Trimming cost V 7 bases and J 2 bases; bases outside gene matches: 10. CDR3 sequence: CASTIGQVHQETQYF. Written as DNA, the CDR3 is TGTGCCAGCACCATCGGACAGGTTCATCAAGAGACCCAGTACTTC.

This clonotype was observed a handful of times. The genes are TRBV3-1 and TRBJ1-1; D gene ambiguous. Germline values: CDR1 LGHDT, CDR2 YNNKEL (reference sequence). V was cut by 1 base and J by 1 base, with 4 bases left in between. The CDR3 sequence is 13 residues long. The DNA of the CDR3 is TGTGCCAGCAGCCAAGTGGAGAACACTGAAGCTTTCTTT. Translated: CASSQVENTEAFF.

The sample holds a few counts of this clonotype. This chain links TRBV12-3 or TRBV12-4 with TRBJ2-1; 8 nucleotides match TRBD1. This CDR3 region has 14 residues. V was pared by 5 bases and J by 7 bases, with 7 bases of the junction left unmatched. CDR3 nucleotides: TGTGCCAGCAGTCCCACAGGGGGTCAGAATGAGCAGTTCTTC. Protein sequence: CASSPTGGQNEQFF.

The V call is TRBV6-5, the J call TRBJ2-7; TRBD2 matches 9 bases. The germline gives CDR1 MNHEY, CDR2 SVGAGI. The junction had 7 bases not matched to a gene; V was cut back by 5 bases and J by 2 bases. The CDR3 spans 15 residues. CDR3 residues: CASSQGSSGTYEQYF. CDR3 sequence (DNA): TGTGCCAGCAGTCAGGGGTCTAGCGGGACCTACGAGCAGTACTTC.

There are a few counts of this clonotype. The rearrangement joins TRBV9 to TRBJ2-1, with 10 bases that match TRBD2. J lost 8 bases, V lost 3 bases, and 8 bases had no gene match. There are 15 residues in the CDR3. Germline V lookup: CDR1 SGDLS, CDR2 YYNGEE. Here the CDR3 reads CASSESGGALYEQFF. CDR3 DNA: TGTGCCAGCAGCGAGAGCGGGGGGGCCCTTTATGAGCAGTTCTTC. Filled out from reference TRBV9 and TRBJ2-1, the complete variable domain reads DSGVTQTPKHLITATGQRVTLRCSPRSGDLSVYWYQQSLDQGLQFLIQYYNGEERAKGNILERFSAQQFPDLHSELNLSSLELGDSALYFCASSESGGALYEQFFGPGTRLTVL.

V usage is TRBV25-1 and J usage is TRBJ2-3, with TRBD2 matching 7 bases. Trimming cost V 3 bases and J 2 bases; bases outside gene matches: 5. Germline CDR1 reads MGHDK; CDR2 reads SYGVNS. This CDR3 region has 15 residues. The CDR3 DNA reads as TGTGCCAGCAGTGATCGGGGGGTCGTCACAGATACGCAGTATTTT. Protein product: CASSDRGVVTDTQYF.

This clonotype has more than one count but fewer than ten. The chain recombines TRBV24-1 with TRBJ2-1; 9 bases match TRBD1. This CDR3 is built from 14 residues. CDR1 is KGHDR and CDR2 is SFDVKD in the germline V gene. Trimming at V came to 5 bases and at J to 10 bases, leaving 8 bases not matched to a gene. This CDR3 reads CATSGGGGQGEQFF. The CDR3 DNA reads as TGTGCCACCAGTGGGGGAGGGGGACAGGGCGAGCAGTTCTTC.

This sequence joins TRBV4-3 and TRBJ2-1; the match to TRBD2 covers 8 bases. The CDR3 runs 16 residues. With V trimmed by 1 base and J by 7 bases, 9 bases remained unmatched. The germline CDR1 and CDR2 sequences are LGHNA and YSLEER. The DNA of the CDR3 is TGCGCCAGCAGCCAAGGCGTAGCGGGGCTAAGAAATGAGCAGTTCTTC. Residues: CASSQGVAGLRNEQFF.